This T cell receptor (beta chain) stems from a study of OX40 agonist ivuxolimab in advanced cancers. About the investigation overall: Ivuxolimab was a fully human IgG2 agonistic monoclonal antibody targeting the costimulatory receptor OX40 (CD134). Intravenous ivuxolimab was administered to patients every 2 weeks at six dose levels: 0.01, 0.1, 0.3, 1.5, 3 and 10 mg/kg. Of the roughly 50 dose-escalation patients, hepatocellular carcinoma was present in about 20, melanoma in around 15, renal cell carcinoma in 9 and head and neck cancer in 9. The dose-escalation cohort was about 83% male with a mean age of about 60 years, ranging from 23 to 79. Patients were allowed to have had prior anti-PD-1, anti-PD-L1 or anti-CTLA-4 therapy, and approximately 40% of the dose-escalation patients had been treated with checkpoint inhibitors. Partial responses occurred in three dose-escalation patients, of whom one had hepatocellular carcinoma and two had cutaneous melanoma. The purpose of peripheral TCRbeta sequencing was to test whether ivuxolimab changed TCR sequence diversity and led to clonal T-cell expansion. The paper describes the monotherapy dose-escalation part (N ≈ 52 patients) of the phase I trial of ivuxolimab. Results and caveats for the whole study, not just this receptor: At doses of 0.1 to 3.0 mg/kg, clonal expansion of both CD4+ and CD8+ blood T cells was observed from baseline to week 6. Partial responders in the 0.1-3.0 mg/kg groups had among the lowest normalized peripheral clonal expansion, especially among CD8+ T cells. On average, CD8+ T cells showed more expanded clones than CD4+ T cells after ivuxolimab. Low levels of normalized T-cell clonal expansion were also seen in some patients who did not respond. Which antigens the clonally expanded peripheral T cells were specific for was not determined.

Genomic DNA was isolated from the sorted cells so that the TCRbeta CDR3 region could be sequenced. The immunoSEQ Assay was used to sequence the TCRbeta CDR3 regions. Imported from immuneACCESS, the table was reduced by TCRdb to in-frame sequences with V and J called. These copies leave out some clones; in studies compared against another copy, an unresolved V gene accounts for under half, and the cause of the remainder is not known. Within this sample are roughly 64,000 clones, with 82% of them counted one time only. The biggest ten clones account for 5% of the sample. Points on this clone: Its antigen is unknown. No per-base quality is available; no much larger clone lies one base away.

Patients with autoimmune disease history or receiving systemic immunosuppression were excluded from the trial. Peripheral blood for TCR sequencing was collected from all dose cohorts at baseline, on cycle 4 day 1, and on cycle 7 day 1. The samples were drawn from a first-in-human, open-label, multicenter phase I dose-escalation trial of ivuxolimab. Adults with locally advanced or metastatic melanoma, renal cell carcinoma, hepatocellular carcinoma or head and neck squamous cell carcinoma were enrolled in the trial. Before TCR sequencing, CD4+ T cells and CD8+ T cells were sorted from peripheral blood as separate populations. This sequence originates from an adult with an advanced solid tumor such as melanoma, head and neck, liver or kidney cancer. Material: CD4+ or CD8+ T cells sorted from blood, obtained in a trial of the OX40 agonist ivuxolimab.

The CDR3 protein is CASSQDTPFGDSRLSSYEQYF. The DNA sequence is given as TGTGCCAGCAGCCAAGATACTCCGTTTGGGGATAGTCGTCTCAGCTCCTACGAGCAGTACTTC. This sequence uses TRBV4-2 and TRBJ2-7, with the identity of the D gene unclear. Taken from the germline V gene, the CDR1 and CDR2 loops are LGHNA and YNFKEQ. Trimming removed 0 bases from V and 0 bases from J, leaving 27 bases between the germline ends. Taken from cysteine to phenylalanine, the CDR3 has 21 residues. CDR3 DNA only is kept here, 63 bases in frame from base 1.